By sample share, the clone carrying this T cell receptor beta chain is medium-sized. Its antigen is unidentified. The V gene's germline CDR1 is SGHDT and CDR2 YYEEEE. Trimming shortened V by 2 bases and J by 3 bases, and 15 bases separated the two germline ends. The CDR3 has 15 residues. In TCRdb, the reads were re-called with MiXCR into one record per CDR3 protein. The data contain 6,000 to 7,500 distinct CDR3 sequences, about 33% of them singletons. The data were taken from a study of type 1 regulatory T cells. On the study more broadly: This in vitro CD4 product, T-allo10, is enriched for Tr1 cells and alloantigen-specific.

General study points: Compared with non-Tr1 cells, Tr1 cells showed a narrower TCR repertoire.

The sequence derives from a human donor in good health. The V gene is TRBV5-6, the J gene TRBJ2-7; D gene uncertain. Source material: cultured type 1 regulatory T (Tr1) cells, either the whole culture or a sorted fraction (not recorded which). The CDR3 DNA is TGTGCCAGCAGCTTCTCCGGCCTAGTTATCTACGAGCAGTACTTC. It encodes CASSFSGLVIYEQYF.